One sample yielded the 17 T cell receptor beta chains listed below, sequenced in a study of blood T cells in healthy people across ages (dated by TCRdb to the mid-2010s). The library was prepared using 5' RACE. TCRdb names Illumina HiSeq 2500 as the instrument used. A second PCR of roughly 7 to 11 cycles was performed with a sample-barcoded 5' primer and a J-beta primer mix. TCRdb took the public reads, trimmed them with fastp at Q25, ran MiXCR for clone calling and kept in-frame beta chains. Duplicate CDR3 protein sequences are folded into a single record with the most common DNA and genes. For this sample the table gives roughly 2 million distinct CDR3 sequences, of which 40% to 55% were detected only once. The ten largest account for around 2.1% of the sample. The sequenced material came from blood. The receptors here all came from a middle-aged woman in good health.

The rearrangement links TRBV12-3 or TRBV12-4 to TRBJ1-1; 7 nucleotides match TRBD1. The CDR3 spans 15 residues. The V gene end was trimmed by 7 bases and the J gene end by 3 bases; junction bases not matched to a gene: 11. The CDR3: CASKPLGQAYTEAFF. CDR3 nucleotide sequence: TGTGCCAGCAAGCCCCTAGGACAGGCTTACACTGAAGCTTTCTTT.

Written as DNA, the CDR3 is TGTGCCAGCAGCTTAGGCCGCATGACAGGGGCCTATGGCTACACCTTC. This translates into CASSLGRMTGAYGYTF. The chain links TRBV13 to TRBJ1-2; 8 nucleotides line up with TRBD1. This CDR3 contains 16 residues. Germline-derived CDR1 and CDR2 are PRHDT and FYEKMQ (reference sequence). J was trimmed by 4 bases and V by 0 bases; bases with no gene match: 7.

The V call is TRBV7-9, the J call TRBJ2-1, with TRBD2 matching over 7 bases. Germline CDR1 SEHNR, CDR2 FQNEAQ (reference sequence). This CDR3 is built from 14 residues. V lost 3 bases to trimming and J lost 10 bases; unmatched junction nucleotides: 9. The CDR3 DNA reads TGTGCCAGCAGCTTCGGCGGGGGAGCCTCGGAGCAGTTCTTC. It specifies CASSFGGGASEQFF.

This chain connects TRBV11-2 to TRBJ2-3; 16 nucleotides match TRBD2. The V segment lost 3 bases and the J segment 3 bases; nucleotides outside the gene matches: 9. Germline CDR1 is SGHAT and CDR2 is FQNNGV. The CDR3 has 19 amino acids. CDR3 loop: CASSFTGTSGGDDTDTQYF. CDR3 sequence (DNA): TGTGCCAGCAGCTTTACCGGGACTAGCGGGGGGGACGATACAGATACGCAGTATTTT. Full variable domain (missing parts from reference TRBV11-2 and TRBJ2-3): EAGVAQSPRYKIIEKRQSVAFWCNPISGHATLYWYQQILGQGPKLLIQFQNNGVVDDSQLPKDRFSAERLKGVDSTLKIQPAKLEDSAVYLCASSFTGTSGGDDTDTQYFGPGTRLTVL.

This clonotype occurred many times. V is TRBV5-6 and J is TRBJ2-5; D ambiguous. The V end lost 4 bases, the J end lost 4 bases, and 11 bases lay between the germline ends. The germline V gene has CDR1 SGHDT and CDR2 YYEEEE. The length of the CDR3 is 13 residues. In DNA form, the CDR3 reads TGTGCCAGCAGCGGCGGACCCCGAGAGACCCAGTACTTC. The encoded protein is CASSGGPRETQYF.

This clonotype was counted ten times or more. The rearrangement joins TRBV11-2 to TRBJ2-7; D might be TRBD1 or TRBD2, each matching 5 bases. Looked up from germline, CDR1 is SGHAT and CDR2 is FQNNGV. Between the trimmed V and J ends, which lost 0 bases and 3 bases, there was a span of 12 bases. The CDR3 is 15 amino acids. CDR3 sequence reads: CASSLEGPSGYEQYF. The DNA of the CDR3 is TGTGCCAGCAGCTTAGAGGGACCTTCGGGCTACGAGCAGTACTTC.

This clonotype came up a few times. The V call is TRBV14, the J call TRBJ2-1; D perhaps matches TRBD1 (5 bases). The J call may be faulty, since TRBJ2-7 better matches the DNA end. CDR1 is SGHDN and CDR2 is FVKESK in the germline V gene. This CDR3 contains 14 residues. CDR3 sequence: CASNQGSSYNEQYF. CDR3 coding DNA: TGTGCCAGCAATCAGGGAAGCTCCTACAATGAGCAGTACTTC.

This clonotype appeared a few times. The rearrangement uses TRBV20-1 and TRBJ2-5; D uncertain. Germline V CDR1 and CDR2: DFQATT, SNEGSKA (reference sequence). The CDR3 runs to 10 residues. Trimming took off 5 bases at V and 7 bases at J, with 8 bases between the two ends. The CDR3, as DNA: TGCAGTGCTGATACGGGGACCCAGTACTTC. Translation gives CSADTGTQYF.

CDR3 region: CASSQEQQGNYGYTF. The DNA of the CDR3 is TGCGCCAGCAGCCAAGAGCAACAGGGAAACTATGGCTACACCTTC. V usage is TRBV4-1 and J usage is TRBJ1-2; tentative D call: TRBD1 (6 bases). The CDR3 runs 15 residues. From germline, CDR1 is MGHRA and CDR2 YSYEKL. The V gene lost 0 bases and the J gene lost 2 bases, with 10 bases spanning the gap.

The chain carries TRBV4-2 and TRBJ2-1, with 9 positions matching TRBD2. The J call is in doubt because the DNA end fits TRBJ2-7 better. CDR3 length equals 16 residues. In germline, CDR1 is LGHNA, CDR2 YNFKEQ. The CDR3 bases are TGTGCCAGCAGCCGCGCCGGGACTAGCACCTACAATGAGCAGTACTTC. This translates into CASSRAGTSTYNEQYF.

This chain uses TRBV20-1 with TRBJ2-1; weak D call: TRBD2 (7 bases). The CDR3 runs 17 residues. V lost 3 bases, J lost 5 bases, and 23 bases lay in between. Germline CDR1 is DFQATT and CDR2 is SNEGSKA (reference sequence). The CDR3 DNA sequence: TGCAGTGCTAGGTACCTAAAACTAGGGGGGGGCCACAATGAGCAGTTCTTC. It specifies CSARYLKLGGGHNEQFF.

The chain joins TRBV7-2 to TRBJ2-3, with D unresolved. Per the germline V gene, CDR1 is SGHTA and CDR2 is FQGNSA. The CDR3 loop spans 12 amino acids. V shed 8 bases and J shed 5 bases, with 11 bases lying between them. Written as DNA, the CDR3 is TGTGCCAGCGTACCGTCGGTAGATACGCAGTATTTT. As protein: CASVPSVDTQYF.

This clonotype occurred a few times. The genes are TRBV12-3 or TRBV12-4 and TRBJ1-1, with 9 bases lining up with TRBD1. V gave up 5 bases and J gave up 5 bases; unmatched junction bases: 3. This CDR3 region has 13 residues. CDR3 protein: CASSTGGRTEAFF. DNA for the CDR3: TGTGCCAGCAGTACAGGGGGCAGGACTGAAGCTTTCTTT.

The V call is TRBV24-1, the J call TRBJ1-4; D unresolved. Germline V lookup: CDR1 KGHDR, CDR2 SFDVKD. The CDR3 has 15 residues. The V and J ends lost 2 bases and 8 bases respectively, with 14 bases between them. The CDR3 sequence is CATSDSALIGEKLFF. The DNA for the CDR3 is TGTGCCACCAGTGATTCCGCGCTGATTGGGGAAAAACTGTTTTTT.

The rearrangement links TRBV29-1 to TRBJ1-6; no firm D call. V was clipped by 6 bases and J by 9 bases, with 15 bases between them. The germline gives CDR1 SQVTM, CDR2 ANQGSEA. The length of the CDR3 is 13 residues. The CDR3 region has the DNA TGCAGCGTCAACAGCTTCCCTGGTTCACCCCTCCACTTT. Translation gives CSVNSFPGSPLHF.

V gene TRBV20-1 combines with J gene TRBJ2-1; a possible D gene is TRBD2 (5 bases). The CDR3 totals 13 residues. Deletions cut 5 bases from V and 8 bases from J, with 16 bases between. Germline CDR1 DFQATT, CDR2 SNEGSKA (reference sequence). CDR3 sequence reads: CSASRTAGDEQFF. CDR3 nucleotide sequence: TGCAGTGCTTCCCGGACTGCCGGGGATGAGCAGTTCTTC.

The chain recombines TRBV7-8 with TRBJ2-3; perhaps D is TRBD1 or TRBD2 (5 bases each). Germline CDR1 reads SGHVS; CDR2 reads FQNEAQ. The CDR3 loop spans 17 amino acids. The V end was cut by 2 bases, the J end by 2 bases, with 17 bases between. CDR3 nucleotide sequence: TGTGCCAGCAGCTTAACCGGGACCTCTCTAGACACAGATACGCAGTATTTT. Protein product: CASSLTGTSLDTDTQYF.